This is a list of T cell receptor beta chains from one sample in a study of blood T cell repertoires in COVID-19. The method was immunoSEQ multiplex PCR; TCRdb's version includes in-frame clones alone and lacks a portion of them. Of about 410,000 clones listed, under 90% are singletons. Sequencing was done on a sample of PBMCs or T cells enriched from blood (not recorded which). These receptors were collected from a woman in her twenties or thirties who had recovered from COVID-19. Both conserved end residues are trimmed from each CDR3.

V	J	CDR3
TRBV5-1	TRBJ2-3	ASSLVASGVTDTQY
TRBV2	TRBJ1-1	ASSEEGVGNTEAF
TRBV6-1	TRBJ1-5	ASSEALPISTGGWNQPQH
TRBV7-9	TRBJ2-3	ASSSRGGSGLTDTQY
TRBV6-5	TRBJ1-2	ASSRDRGNYGYT
TRBV6-2/TRBV6-3	TRBJ2-7	ASSFYRGEQY
TRBV12-3/TRBV12-4	TRBJ2-1	ASSSGWTDSQF
TRBV4-2	TRBJ2-2	ASSQRQTGNTGELF
TRBV6-5	TRBJ1-2	ASSRQGSRGYT
TRBV3-1/TRBV3-2	TRBJ2-3	ASSQTLLAGGGTDTQY
TRBV9	TRBJ1-3	ASSVDLRGSGNTIY
TRBV29-1	TRBJ1-2	SVVVGTGKGIGYT
TRBV15	TRBJ1-2	ATSRDLGQGGYT
TRBV30	TRBJ2-3	AWSVDRGLLGTDTQY
TRBV2	TRBJ2-7	ASMGWQRDSYEQY
TRBV6-5	TRBJ1-6	ASSTGQGGSPLH
TRBV5-1	TRBJ1-5	ASSAGPGNQPQH